This T cell receptor beta chain was documented in a study of cytomegalovirus exposure and HLA in healthy donors (dated by TCRdb to the late 2010s). A note on the overall study: An earlier analysis of several hundred of the donors reported approximately 290 Gb of sequence data and approximately 110 million unique TCR beta sequences from 150 million to 200 million T cells. Because of strong linkage in the cohort, roughly five DR-DQ haplotypes were treated as single units for association and clustering. The study was designed to test whether signatures of past pathogen exposure could be identified by cataloging public T cell receptors. Donor age, sex, ethnicity and CMV serostatus were compiled alongside the repertoire data. Of the roughly 400 genotyped donors, over 70% fell in the genetic ancestry cluster associated with self-reported Caucasian donors. High-throughput TCR immunosequencing, statistical association of individual TCRs with disease status, and machine learning were combined to predict cytomegalovirus infection status. A separate validation cohort of roughly 130 different subjects was used in addition to the roughly 700-subject first cohort. All discovery cohort repertoires had been generated on a single sequencing platform. Among several hundred genotyped donors of the cohort, an average of approximately 200,000 unique TCR beta nucleotide sequences was sequenced per donor, of which about 18% were non-productive. A later genetic analysis used genome-wide SNP genotypes for about 55% of the 666 donors, treating that subset as a discovery cohort. An earlier analysis of 587 of the donors used high-throughput TCR beta sequencing to judge whether each TCR beta V gene segment behaved as functional or pseudogenic. The study used immunosequencing to profile the T cell repertoires of more than 650 subjects and linked those repertoires to cytomegalovirus serostatus. In the later analysis, no new phenotypic data were used to find candidate immune exposures; instead, reliance was placed on TCR beta sequences and their occurrence across donors. To study patterns of TCR occurrence, a later analysis re-analyzed previously published TCR beta repertoires from 550 to 800 donors and added high-resolution HLA genotyping. Approximately 310 gigabases of sequencing data and approximately 84 million unique TCR sequences were included in an early release covering around 600 HLA-typed donors. The number of donors typed differed by locus, with about 629-640 for A, B, C, DRB1 and DQB1, more than 500 for DQA1, 600 to 610 for DPA1, and 472 for DPB1. HLA typing covered class I and class II loci at four-digit resolution.

V is cut back by 8 bases and J by 3 bases, with 4 bases in the junction unmatched. Its CDR3 holds 13 amino acids, cysteine through phenylalanine. CDR3 DNA only is kept here, 39 bases in frame from base 1. Taken from the germline V gene (reference sequence), the CDR1 and CDR2 loops are SGHNT and YYREEE. The protocol used for the library was the immunoSEQ multiplex PCR assay. For the multiplex PCR, a mixture combining 60 forward primers for TCR Vbeta segments and 13 reverse primers for TCR Jbeta segments was used. Amplification of the CDR3 region of rearranged TCR beta genes was performed with a multiplex PCR assay on genomic DNA. The Illumina HiSeq System was used to sequence the amplified TCR beta libraries as 87-base-pair reads. The study's processing was this. In a later analysis, tens of millions of unique TCR beta chains were counted across the 666 repertoires, and roughly 11 million of these chains were shared by at least two donors. To remove PCR and sequencing errors, raw reads were error-corrected and collapsed into unique sequences using a nearest-neighbor algorithm that merged closely related sequences. To assign V, D and J gene segments, CDR3 sequences were aligned to IMGT reference sequences. Each retained sequence needed at least a six-nucleotide match to both a V gene segment and a J gene segment. A rearrangement was called productive if the CDR3 had no stop codons and remained in frame with V and J, and every other rearrangement was called non-productive. CDR3 was defined by IMGT convention, running from the second conserved V-encoded cysteine to the conserved J-encoded phenylalanine. The earlier analysis of about 590 of the donors excluded sequences that lacked an unambiguous match to a single V gene segment. An earlier analysis of several hundred of the donors called V segments functional above 56.7% productive rearrangements and segregating when the between-donor standard deviation exceeded 5%. To diagnose cytomegalovirus status from the catalog of TCR beta chain sequences, a statistical classification framework was built. In a later analysis, V and J genes were assigned by comparing TCR nucleotide sequences against IMGT/GENE-DB human TR gene sequences. The TCRdist pipeline was used in a later analysis to assign CDR3 sequences and most-parsimonious VDJ recombination scenarios. In a later analysis, each TCR beta chain was defined by its CDR3 amino acid sequence together with its V-gene family, and reads without a unique V-gene family were excluded. To address suspected cross-contamination and a sequencing artifact, a later analysis removed roughly 640 highly shared, low-generation-probability nucleotide sequences. In a later analysis, a clonal expansion index for each public chain was calculated from normalized within-repertoire ranks of inferred template counts. A later analysis computed generation probabilities with a VDJ recombination model fitted to out-of-frame rearrangements, and checked the results against IGoR. In a later analysis, hypergeometric tests were used to score TCR-TCR, TCR-HLA and TCR-CMV co-occurrence, with a repertoire-size bias correction applied to TCR pairs. In a later analysis, false discovery rates were estimated by permuting HLA or CMV assignments 20 times. In a later analysis, co-occurring TCRs were grouped using DBSCAN, and TCRdist sequence similarity was added for clustering within HLA-allele-positive subsets. Repertoires with fewer than 30,000 or more than 120,000 public chains, plus five repertoires with anomalous nucleotide sharing, were excluded from co-occurrence clustering. The table was pulled from immuneACCESS by TCRdb, which kept in-frame rearrangements only. Such tables lose some clones; where checked, under half of the loss comes from unresolved V genes, and the rest has no known cause. That table supplies the V and J calls and clone size; D and trimming were determined from the DNA. The sample table records roughly 300,000 clones; 86% of these occur just once. The top ten hold 4% of the sample.

The cohort consisted of 666 healthy bone marrow donors. Cohort members were all nominally healthy when sampled, although unrecorded immune exposures were likely present. The donor tested CMV seropositive and was one of the 289 seropositive cohort members. A peripheral blood sample was provided by each donor, and peripheral blood mononuclear cells were used for TCR beta sequencing. The Qiagen DNeasy Blood Extraction Kit was used to extract genomic DNA from the blood cell samples. Concerning this clone itself: Its specific antigen is unknown. No per-base quality is available; no much larger clone lies one base away.

Broad study findings and their caveats: For the cohort, immune exposure information was limited to CMV serostatus. In vitro tests confirmed that a few of the cytomegalovirus-associated TCR beta chains recognize cytomegalovirus antigens. In a later analysis, around 17,000 TCR beta sequences were associated with specific HLA alleles at a false discovery rate of 0.05. According to a later analysis, most CMV-associated TCR beta chains appeared to be HLA-restricted, and the HLA associations seemed to be driven largely by CMV exposure. In both the original and validation cohorts, the classifier was reported to diagnose cytomegalovirus status with high specificity and sensitivity. In a later analysis, HLA-associated TCR beta chains were found to be more clonally expanded and to have lower generation probabilities than equally common non-associated chains. In a later analysis, TCR association rates were found to vary across HLA loci, with the most associated TCRs seen for DRB1 alleles and the fewest for HLA-C alleles. Correlated functional status among segregating V segments might reflect linkage disequilibrium, but an unknown experimental factor could not be ruled out. A total of 150 to 200 TCR beta chains were listed by the study as associated with cytomegalovirus. A later analysis reported that several top co-occurrence clusters appeared linked to parvovirus B19, influenza, CMV and Epstein-Barr virus. An earlier analysis of approximately 590 of the donors showed that most TCR beta V segments appeared in productive rearrangements either about 90% or about 30% of the time, which broadly matched IMGT annotations. Across donors, most TCR sequences were observed very rarely, whereas some public TCRs were present in many individuals. The 87-base-pair reads could not distinguish some IMGT-functional V segments, including TRBV6-2 and TRBV6-3, so those segments were excluded. Presence/absence analyses assumed roughly uniform sequencing depth across donors, an assumption that may not hold. An association between a missense DCLRE1C variant and V-gene and J-gene trimming of TCR beta chains was found in a later genetic analysis and replicated in an independent cohort. A further reported finding was that TCR beta sequences accurately predicted the HLA-A and HLA-B alleles for most subjects in the first cohort. Over 15 rarely observed V segments, including chromosome 9 orphons, were excluded from the earlier analysis of about 610 of the donors because counts were too low. Compared with the roughly 720-donor mean, donors in an Asian-associated ancestry cluster had fewer N-insertions in productive TCRs, according to a later genetic analysis. A group of highly shared sequence variants was considered likely to be a technical artifact of the sequencing pipeline. HLA typing was unavailable for some donors at each locus, so association tests used only the typed subset. When HLA alleles, especially DR and DQ, strongly co-occurred, TCR associations were difficult to assign to individual alleles. In this cohort, only TCR beta chains were sequenced, and detectable features were limited by the absence of alpha or paired-chain data. The authors suggested that the approach could potentially be extended to other disease states and immunological phenotypes.

This sequence was found in a man between 35 and 55 years old in good health and CMV-seropositive. Sequencing was done on a sample of PBMCs. The rearrangement joined TRBV5-4 to TRBJ2-2, with TRBD2 matching 7 junction bases. The sequence in DNA is TGTGCCAGGGGGAGGGATGACACCGGGGAGCTGTTTTTT. This gives the protein CARGRDDTGELFF.